The 8 T cell receptor beta chains presented below share a single source sample, sequenced in a study of T cell repertoires in cytomegalovirus infection. Via MiXCR, TCRdb re-called the reads, giving one row per CDR3 protein. The sample consists of approximately 550,000 distinct CDR3 sequences, more than 15% of them appearing once. The sequenced sample was CD8+ T cells from PBMCs. The receptors derive from a human donor in good health (CMV status not recorded). Some clones in this sample may be carry-over from other donors' samples.

This clonotype was counted between two and nine times. CDR3 DNA sequence: TGTGCCAGCAGCTCGCCTTTAGGGGCCCAAGAGACCCAGTACTTC. Translation: CASSSPLGAQETQYF. V gene TRBV7-9 combines with J gene TRBJ2-5; TRBD1 might be the D (5 bases). Trimming left V 4 bases short and J 1 base short, with 13 bases between. The CDR3 covers 15 residues. Germline loops: CDR1 SEHNR, CDR2 FQNEAQ (reference sequence).

This clonotype was seen a few times. The J gene is TRBJ2-1, the V gene TRBV10-3, with TRBD2 matching over 13 bases. Germline CDR1 is ENHRY and CDR2 is SYGVKD. V shed 2 bases and J 0 bases; nucleotides not matched to a gene: 13. The CDR3 has 21 amino acids. CDR3 nucleotide sequence: TGTGCCATCAGTGAGCCTTTCTTAACTAGCGGGGGGGGAAGCTCCTACAATGAGCAGTTCTTC. Its protein product is CAISEPFLTSGGGSSYNEQFF.

J is TRBJ2-2 and V is TRBV15; no firm D call. The CDR3 covers 13 residues. CDR1 is LNHNV and CDR2 is YYDKDF in the germline V gene (reference sequence). V gave up 2 bases and J gave up 6 bases, with 7 bases separating them. Written as DNA, the CDR3 is TGTGCCACCAGCAGACCTCATCCCGGGGAGCTGTTTTTT. The encoded protein is CATSRPHPGELFF.

This rearrangement joins TRBV20-1 to TRBJ2-5, with 14 bases identical to TRBD2. This CDR3 contains 16 residues. V dropped 5 bases and J dropped 5; count of bases not matched to a gene: 10. Germline loops: CDR1 DFQATT, CDR2 SNEGSKA (reference sequence). The CDR3 sequence is CSAQLGTSGRVETQYF. The DNA for the CDR3 is TGCAGTGCTCAGCTTGGGACTAGCGGGAGAGTGGAGACCCAGTACTTC.

This clonotype was found a few times. The chain recombines TRBV7-9 with TRBJ2-7; D call uncertain. The V end was cut by 4 bases, the J end by 5 bases, with 6 bases between. Germline lookup yields CDR1 SEHNR and CDR2 FQNEAQ (reference sequence). The CDR3 totals 11 residues. The DNA of the CDR3 is TGTGCCAGCAGCTCAGACGACGAGCAGTACTTC. Protein sequence: CASSSDDEQYF.

This clonotype came up many times. The CDR3: CASSYLGGYEQYF. DNA of the CDR3: TGTGCCAGCAGTTACTTAGGGGGCTACGAGCAGTACTTC. V and J are TRBV6-5 and TRBJ2-7; D may be TRBD1 (6 bases). Trimming stripped 1 base from V and 3 bases from J, with 7 bases between. Germline V gene lookup returns CDR1 MNHEY and CDR2 SVGAGI. CDR3 length equals 13 residues.

J is TRBJ2-2 and V is TRBV20-1, with unresolved D. The CDR3 totals 13 residues. Between the trimmed V and J ends, which lost 3 bases and 1 base, there was a span of 6 bases. CDR1 and CDR2 from the germline V gene are DFQATT and SNEGSKA (reference sequence). CDR3 nucleotide sequence: TGCAGTGCTAGCTTAGGGAACACCGGGGAGCTGTTTTTT. It is translated as CSASLGNTGELFF.

The table lists this clonotype with many counts. The rearrangement joins TRBV7-9 to TRBJ2-7; D not certain. Germline loops: CDR1 SEHNR, CDR2 FQNEAQ (reference sequence). Trimming pared 5 bases from V and 2 bases from J, leaving 10 bases between. The CDR3 has 13 amino acids. CDR3 protein: CASSQKSPYEQYF. CDR3 nucleotides: TGTGCCAGCAGCCAAAAATCCCCCTACGAGCAGTACTTC.